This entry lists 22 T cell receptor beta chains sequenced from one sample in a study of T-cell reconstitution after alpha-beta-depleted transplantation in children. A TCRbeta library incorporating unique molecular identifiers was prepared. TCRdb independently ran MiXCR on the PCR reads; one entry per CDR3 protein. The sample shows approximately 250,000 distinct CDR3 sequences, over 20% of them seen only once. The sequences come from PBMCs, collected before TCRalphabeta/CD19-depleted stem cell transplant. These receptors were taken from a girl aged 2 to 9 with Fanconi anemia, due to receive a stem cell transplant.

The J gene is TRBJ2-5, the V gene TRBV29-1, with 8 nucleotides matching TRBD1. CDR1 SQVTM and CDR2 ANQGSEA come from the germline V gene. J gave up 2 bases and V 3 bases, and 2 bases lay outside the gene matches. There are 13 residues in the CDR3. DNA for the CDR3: TGCAGCGTTGAGGGGGACAGGCAAGAGACCCAGTACTTC. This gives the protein CSVEGDRQETQYF. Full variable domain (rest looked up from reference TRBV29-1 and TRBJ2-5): SAVISQKPSRDICQRGTSLTIQCQVDSQVTMMFWYRQQPGQSLTLIATANQGSEATYESGFVIDKFPISRPNLTFSTLTVSNMSPEDSSIYLCSVEGDRQETQYFGPGTRLLVL.

CDR3 in DNA: TGCAGTGCTAGGGGGATAGATCAGCGGGAGACCTCCTACAATGAGCAGTTCTTC. It encodes CSARGIDQRETSYNEQFF. The chain carries TRBV20-1 and TRBJ2-1, with 8 bases aligning to TRBD2. With V trimmed by 3 bases and J by 0 bases, 13 bases remained unmatched. The CDR3 extends over 18 amino acids. CDR1 is DFQATT and CDR2 is SNEGSKA in the germline V gene (reference sequence).

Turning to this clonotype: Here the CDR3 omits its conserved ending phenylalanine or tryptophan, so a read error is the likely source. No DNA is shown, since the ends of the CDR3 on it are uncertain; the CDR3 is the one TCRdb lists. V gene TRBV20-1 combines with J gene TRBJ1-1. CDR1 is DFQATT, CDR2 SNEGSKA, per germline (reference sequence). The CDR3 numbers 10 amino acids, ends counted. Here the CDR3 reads CSASPIEWNL.

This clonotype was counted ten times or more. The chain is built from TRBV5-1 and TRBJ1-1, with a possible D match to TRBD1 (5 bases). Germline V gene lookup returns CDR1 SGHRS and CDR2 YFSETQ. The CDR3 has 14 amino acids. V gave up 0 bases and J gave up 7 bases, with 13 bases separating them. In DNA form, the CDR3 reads TGCGCCAGCAGCTTGGGTGGCATCAGGGATGAAGCTTTCTTT. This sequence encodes CASSLGGIRDEAFF.

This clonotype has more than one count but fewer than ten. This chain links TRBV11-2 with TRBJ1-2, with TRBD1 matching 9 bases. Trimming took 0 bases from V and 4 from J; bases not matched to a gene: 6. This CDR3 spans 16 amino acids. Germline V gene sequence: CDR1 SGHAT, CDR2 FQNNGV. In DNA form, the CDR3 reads TGTGCCAGCAGCTTAGAGGGACAGGGAGGAATCTATGGCTACACCTTC. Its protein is CASSLEGQGGIYGYTF.

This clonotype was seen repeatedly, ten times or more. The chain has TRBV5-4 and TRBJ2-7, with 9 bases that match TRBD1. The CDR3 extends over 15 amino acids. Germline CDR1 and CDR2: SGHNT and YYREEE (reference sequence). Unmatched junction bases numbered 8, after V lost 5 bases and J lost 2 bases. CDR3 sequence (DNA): TGTGCCAGCAGGCCAGGGACAGGGAATACCTACGAGCAGTACTTC. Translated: CASRPGTGNTYEQYF.

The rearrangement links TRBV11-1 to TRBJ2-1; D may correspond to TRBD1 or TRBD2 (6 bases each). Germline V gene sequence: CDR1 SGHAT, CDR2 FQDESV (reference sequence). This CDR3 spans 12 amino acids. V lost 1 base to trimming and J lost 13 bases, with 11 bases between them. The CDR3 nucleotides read TGTGCCAGCAGCTTAGTGGGCGGGACACAGTTCTTC. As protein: CASSLVGGTQFF. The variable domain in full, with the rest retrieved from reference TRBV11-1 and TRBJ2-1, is EAEVAQSPRYKITEKSQAVAFWCDPISGHATLYWYRQILGQGPELLVQFQDESVVDDSQLPKDRFSAERLKGVDSTLKIQPAELGDSAMYLCASSLVGGTQFFGPGTRLTVL.

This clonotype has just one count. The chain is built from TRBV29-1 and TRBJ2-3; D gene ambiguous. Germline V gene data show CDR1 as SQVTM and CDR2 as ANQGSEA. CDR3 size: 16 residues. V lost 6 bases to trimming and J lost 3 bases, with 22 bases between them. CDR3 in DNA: TGCAGCGTCCACCGGCCAGGAAAGATCAAAACAGATACGCAGTATTTT. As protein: CSVHRPGKIKTDTQYF.

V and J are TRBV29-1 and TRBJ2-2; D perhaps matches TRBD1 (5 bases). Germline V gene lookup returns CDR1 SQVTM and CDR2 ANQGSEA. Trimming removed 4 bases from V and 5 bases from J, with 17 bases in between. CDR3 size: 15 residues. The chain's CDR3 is CSVVAAGKVTGELFF. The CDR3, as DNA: TGCAGCGTTGTTGCAGCAGGGAAAGTAACCGGGGAGCTGTTTTTT.

The CDR3 is CASSKGLLQRTDTQYF. The CDR3 coding sequence is TGTGCCAGCAGTAAGGGACTTCTCCAACGCACAGATACGCAGTATTTT. The rearrangement links TRBV12-3 or TRBV12-4 to TRBJ2-3, with D possibly TRBD2 on 6 matching bases. V was clipped by 5 bases and J by 1 base, with 16 bases between them. The CDR3 totals 16 residues.

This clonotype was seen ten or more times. The chain's CDR3 is CASSQAGGNEQFF. Written as DNA, the CDR3 is TGTGCCAGCAGCCAGGCCGGGGGGAATGAGCAGTTCTTC. The chain has TRBV3-1 and TRBJ2-1, with TRBD2 identical over 7 bases. Germline loops: CDR1 LGHDT, CDR2 YNNKEL (reference sequence). This CDR3 spans 13 amino acids. J was trimmed by 7 bases and V by 3 bases; bases with no gene match: 3.

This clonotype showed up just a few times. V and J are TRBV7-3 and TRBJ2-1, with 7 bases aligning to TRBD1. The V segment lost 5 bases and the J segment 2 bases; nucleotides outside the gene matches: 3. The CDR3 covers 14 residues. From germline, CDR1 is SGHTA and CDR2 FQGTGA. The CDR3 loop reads CASSQTGPYNEQFF. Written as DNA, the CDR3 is TGTGCCAGCAGCCAGACAGGGCCCTACAATGAGCAGTTCTTC.

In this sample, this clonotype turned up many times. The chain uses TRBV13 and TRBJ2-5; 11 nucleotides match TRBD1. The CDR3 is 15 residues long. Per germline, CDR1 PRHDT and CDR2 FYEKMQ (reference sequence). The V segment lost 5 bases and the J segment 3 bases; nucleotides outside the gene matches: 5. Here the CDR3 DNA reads TGTGCCAGCAGCGAACGGACAGGGGGCGAAGAGACCCAGTACTTC. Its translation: CASSERTGGEETQYF.

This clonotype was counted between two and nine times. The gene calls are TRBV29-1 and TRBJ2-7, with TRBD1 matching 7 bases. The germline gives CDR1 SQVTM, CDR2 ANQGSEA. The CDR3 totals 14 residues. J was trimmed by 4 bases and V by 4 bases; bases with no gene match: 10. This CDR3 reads CSVVLTGKVYEQYF. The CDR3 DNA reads TGCAGCGTTGTCCTGACAGGGAAAGTTTACGAGCAGTACTTC.

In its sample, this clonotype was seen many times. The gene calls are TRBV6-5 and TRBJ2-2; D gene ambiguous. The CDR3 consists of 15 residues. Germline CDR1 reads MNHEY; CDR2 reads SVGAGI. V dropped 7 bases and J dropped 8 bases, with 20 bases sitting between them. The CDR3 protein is CASTQTSQPTGELFF. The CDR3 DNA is TGTGCCAGCACTCAAACAAGTCAGCCGACGGGGGAGCTGTTTTTT.

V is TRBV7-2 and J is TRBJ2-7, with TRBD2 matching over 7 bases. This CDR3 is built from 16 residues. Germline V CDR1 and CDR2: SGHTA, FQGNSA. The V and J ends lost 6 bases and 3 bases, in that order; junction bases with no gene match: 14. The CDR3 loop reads CASRQTTTSTNYEQYF. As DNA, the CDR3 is TGTGCCAGCAGACAAACAACGACTAGCACAAACTACGAGCAGTACTTC.

CDR3 bases: TGTGCCAGCTCACATCAGCAGAGCAATGGGGATACGCAGTATTTT. This sequence encodes CASSHQQSNGDTQYF. The chain employs TRBV18 and TRBJ2-3; D gene ambiguous. Germline V CDR1 and CDR2: KGHSH, LQKENI. V gave up 4 bases and J gave up 6 bases, with 17 bases separating them. The CDR3 extends over 15 amino acids.

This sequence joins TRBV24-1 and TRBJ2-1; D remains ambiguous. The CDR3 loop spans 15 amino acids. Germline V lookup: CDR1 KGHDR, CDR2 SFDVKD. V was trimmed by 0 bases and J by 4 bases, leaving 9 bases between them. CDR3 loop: CATSDLPSQYNEQFF. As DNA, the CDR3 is TGTGCCACCAGTGATTTGCCTTCTCAATACAATGAGCAGTTCTTC.

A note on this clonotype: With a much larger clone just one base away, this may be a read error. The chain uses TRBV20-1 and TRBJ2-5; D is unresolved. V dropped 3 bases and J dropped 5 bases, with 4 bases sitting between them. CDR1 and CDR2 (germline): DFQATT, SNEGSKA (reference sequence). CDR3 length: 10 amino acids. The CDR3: CSASGETQYF. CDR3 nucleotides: TGCAGTGCTAGTGGGGAGACCCAGTACTTC.

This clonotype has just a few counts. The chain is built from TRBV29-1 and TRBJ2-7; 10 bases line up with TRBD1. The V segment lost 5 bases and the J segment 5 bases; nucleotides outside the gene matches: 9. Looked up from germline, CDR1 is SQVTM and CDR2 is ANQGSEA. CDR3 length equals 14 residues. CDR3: CSVWGGQGGHEQYF. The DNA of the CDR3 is TGCAGCGTTTGGGGAGGACAGGGGGGCCACGAGCAGTACTTC.

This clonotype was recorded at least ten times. The CDR3 DNA follows: TGCAGCGTCCGGGGGGACGCATACTACGAGCAGTACTTC. Amino acid sequence: CSVRGDAYYEQYF. The rearrangement links TRBV29-1 to TRBJ2-7; 7 nucleotides align to TRBD2. Germline V gene data show CDR1 as SQVTM and CDR2 as ANQGSEA. V lost 6 bases, J lost 3 bases, and 8 bases stayed unmatched. This CDR3 spans 13 amino acids.

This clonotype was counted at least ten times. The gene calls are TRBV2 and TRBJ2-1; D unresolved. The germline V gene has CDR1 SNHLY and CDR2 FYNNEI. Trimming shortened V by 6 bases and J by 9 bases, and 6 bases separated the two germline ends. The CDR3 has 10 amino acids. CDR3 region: CASRSIEQFF. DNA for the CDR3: TGTGCCAGCAGGTCCATTGAGCAGTTCTTC.